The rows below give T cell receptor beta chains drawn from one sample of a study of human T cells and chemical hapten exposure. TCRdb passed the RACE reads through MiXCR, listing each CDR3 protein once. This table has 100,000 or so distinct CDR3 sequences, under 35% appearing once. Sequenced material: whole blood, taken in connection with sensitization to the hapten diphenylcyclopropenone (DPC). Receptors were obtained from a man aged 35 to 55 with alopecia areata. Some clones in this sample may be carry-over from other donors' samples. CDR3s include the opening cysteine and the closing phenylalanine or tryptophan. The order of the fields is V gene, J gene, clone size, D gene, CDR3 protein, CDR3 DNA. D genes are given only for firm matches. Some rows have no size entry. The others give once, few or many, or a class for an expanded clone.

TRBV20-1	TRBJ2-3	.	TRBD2	CSARRGAGGGDTQYF	TGCAGTGCTCGCCGTGGAGCGGGAGGTGGAGATACGCAGTATTTT
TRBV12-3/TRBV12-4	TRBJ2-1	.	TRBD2	CASRISGNEQFF	TGTGCCAGCAGGATTAGCGGGAACGAGCAGTTCTTC
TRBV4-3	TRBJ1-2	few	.	CASSQDNTGAWGYGYTF	TGCGCCAGCAGCCAAGATAATACAGGAGCCTGGGGCTATGGCTACACCTTC
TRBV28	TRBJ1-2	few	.	CATYSIAVGRGHGYTF	TGTGCCACCTACTCTATCGCTGTCGGCAGGGGACATGGCTACACCTTC
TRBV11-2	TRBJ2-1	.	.	CASSLDKAARRGEQFF	TGTGCCAGCAGCTTAGATAAAGCGGCTAGGAGGGGTGAGCAGTTCTTC
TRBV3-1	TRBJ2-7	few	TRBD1	CASSQGDRAYEQYF	TGTGCCAGCAGCCAAGGGGACAGGGCCTACGAGCAGTACTTC
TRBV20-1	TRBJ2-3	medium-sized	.	CSAREIGGADTQYF	TGCAGTGCTAGAGAAATAGGGGGGGCAGATACGCAGTATTTT
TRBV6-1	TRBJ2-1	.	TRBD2	CASKDGPGGLEKFF	TGTGCCAGCAAAGATGGACCCGGGGGACTAGAAAAGTTCTTC
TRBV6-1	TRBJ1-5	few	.	CASSEEGGGGVGNQPQHF	TGTGCCAGCAGTGAAGAAGGGGGAGGAGGGGTCGGCAATCAGCCCCAGCATTTT
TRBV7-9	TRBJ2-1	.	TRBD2	CASSQSGSIDEQFF	TGTGCCAGCAGCCAGAGCGGGAGTATAGATGAGCAGTTCTTC
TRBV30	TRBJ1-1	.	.	CAWGNQGTEAFF	TGTGCCTGGGGCAACCAGGGGACTGAAGCTTTCTTT
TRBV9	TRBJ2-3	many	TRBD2	CASSVLSGISTDTQYF	TGTGCCAGCAGCGTTCTTAGCGGGATCAGCACAGATACGCAGTATTTT
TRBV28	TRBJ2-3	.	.	CASSSAGSTDTQYF	TGTGCCAGCAGTTCAGCCGGTAGCACAGATACGCAGTATTTT
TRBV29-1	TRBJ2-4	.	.	CSVEEEIKNIQYF	TGCAGCGTGGAAGAAGAGATAAAAAACATTCAGTACTTC
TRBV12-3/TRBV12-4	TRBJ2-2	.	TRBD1	CASSSSRDRYSGELFF	TGTGCCAGCAGTTCGTCCCGGGACAGGTATAGCGGGGAGCTGTTTTTT
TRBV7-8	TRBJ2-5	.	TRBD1	CASSPIGGSGTGVETQYF	TGTGCCAGCAGCCCTATAGGCGGCTCCGGGACAGGGGTAGAGACCCAGTACTTC
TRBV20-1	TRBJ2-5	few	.	CSARPQETQYF	TGCAGTGCTAGACCCCAAGAGACCCAGTACTTC
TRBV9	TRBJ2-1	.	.	CASSVVGGNGNEQFF	TGTGCCAGCAGCGTAGTTGGAGGGAATGGGAATGAGCAGTTCTTC
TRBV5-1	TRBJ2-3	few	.	CASSLERAKGTDTQYF	TGCGCCAGCAGCTTGGAAAGGGCTAAGGGCACAGATACGCAGTATTTT
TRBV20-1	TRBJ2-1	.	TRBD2	CSATGTSGSDEQFF	TGCAGTGCTACCGGGACTAGCGGGAGTGATGAGCAGTTCTTC
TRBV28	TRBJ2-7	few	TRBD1	CASSTGTGGNDEQYF	TGTGCCAGCAGTACCGGGACAGGGGGGAACGACGAGCAGTACTTC
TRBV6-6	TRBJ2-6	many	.	CASSYLGGRDVLTF	TGTGCCAGCAGTTACTTAGGGGGTCGCGACGTCCTGACTTTC
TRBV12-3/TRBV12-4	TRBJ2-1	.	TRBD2	CASSLSGRLRGNEQFF	TGTGCCAGCAGTTTAAGCGGGAGGCTGAGGGGTAATGAGCAGTTCTTC
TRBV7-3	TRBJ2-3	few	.	CASSLRGTRTDTQYF	TGTGCCAGCAGCTTAAGGGGCACCCGGACAGATACGCAGTATTTT
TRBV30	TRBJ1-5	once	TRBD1	CAWSVRRQGHQPQHF	TGTGCCTGGAGTGTACGTCGACAGGGCCATCAGCCCCAGCATTTT
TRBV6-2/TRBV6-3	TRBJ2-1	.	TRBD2	CATGTTSGQFF	TGTGCCACCGGGACTACCTCCGGGCAGTTCTTC
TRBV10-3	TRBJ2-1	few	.	CAIRIGGHEQFF	TGTGCCATCAGGATCGGAGGGCACGAGCAGTTCTTC
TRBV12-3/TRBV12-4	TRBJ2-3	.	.	CASSLTSPTDTQYF	TGTGCCAGCAGTTTAACTAGTCCCACAGATACGCAGTATTTT
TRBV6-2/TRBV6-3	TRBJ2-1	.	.	CASSTLGGEQFF	TGTGCCAGCAGTACTTTGGGGGGTGAGCAGTTCTTC
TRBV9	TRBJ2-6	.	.	CASSVTRGANVLTF	TGTGCCAGCAGCGTGACCAGAGGGGCCAACGTCCTGACTTTC
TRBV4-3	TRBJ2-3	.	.	CASSQEGRETDTQYF	TGCGCCAGCAGCCAAGAGGGCAGGGAAACAGATACGCAGTATTTT
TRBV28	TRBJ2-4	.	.	CASSPLGGLAKNIQYF	TGTGCCAGCAGTCCCTTGGGGGGTTTAGCCAAAAACATTCAGTACTTC
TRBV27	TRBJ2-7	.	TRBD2	CASSFAGGEQYF	TGTGCCAGCAGTTTTGCGGGGGGCGAGCAGTACTTC
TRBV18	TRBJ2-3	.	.	CASSPFGGGSTDTQYF	TGTGCCAGCTCACCATTTGGCGGCGGGAGCACAGATACGCAGTATTTT
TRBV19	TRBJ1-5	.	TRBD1	CASIGTPGTVGNQPQHF	TGTGCCAGTATAGGAACCCCCGGGACAGTCGGCAATCAGCCCCAGCATTTT
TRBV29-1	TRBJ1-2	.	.	CSVAAGSLLYTF	TGCAGCGTTGCGGCAGGGAGTCTGCTCTACACCTTC
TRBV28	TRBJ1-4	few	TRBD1	CASSLGQATNEKLFF	TGTGCCAGCAGTTTAGGACAGGCTACTAATGAAAAACTGTTTTTT
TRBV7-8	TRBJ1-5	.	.	CASSLISSNQPQHF	TGTGCCAGCAGCTTAATCAGTAGCAATCAGCCCCAGCATTTT
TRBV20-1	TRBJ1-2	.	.	CSAVDGVYGYTF	TGCAGTGCTGTAGACGGAGTTTATGGCTACACCTTC
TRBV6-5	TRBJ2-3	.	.	CASSYALDTDTQYF	TGTGCCAGCAGTTACGCCTTGGACACAGATACGCAGTATTTT
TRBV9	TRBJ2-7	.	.	CASSVAPSYEQYF	TGTGCCAGCAGCGTAGCACCAAGCTACGAGCAGTACTTC
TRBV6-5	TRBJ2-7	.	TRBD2	CASSIREDSYEQYF	TGTGCCAGCAGCATTCGGGAGGACTCCTACGAGCAGTACTTC
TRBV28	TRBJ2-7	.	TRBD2	CASSFPGLAASAYEQYF	TGTGCCAGCAGTTTCCCGGGACTAGCGGCTAGCGCCTACGAGCAGTACTTC
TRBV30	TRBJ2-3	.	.	CAWSVPLASSTDTQYF	TGTGCCTGGAGTGTACCCCTAGCGTCTAGCACAGATACGCAGTATTTT
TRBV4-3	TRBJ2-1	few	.	CASSSISGEQFF	TGCGCCAGCAGCTCTATTTCGGGGGAGCAGTTCTTC
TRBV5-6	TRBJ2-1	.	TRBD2	CASSGGGRPNEQFF	TGTGCCAGCAGCGGAGGCGGGAGACCCAATGAGCAGTTCTTC
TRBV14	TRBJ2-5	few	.	CASSGVRKERETQYF	TGTGCCAGTTCGGGGGTCAGGAAGGAGCGAGAGACCCAGTACTTC
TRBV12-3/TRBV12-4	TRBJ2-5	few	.	CASSKEETQYF	TGTGCCAGCAGTAAGGAAGAGACCCAGTACTTC
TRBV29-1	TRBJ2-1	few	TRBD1	CSVQPVGQSYNEQFF	TGCAGCGTTCAGCCGGTGGGACAGTCCTACAATGAGCAGTTCTTC
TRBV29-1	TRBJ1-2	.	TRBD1	CSAGNRGQGYGYTF	TGCAGCGCGGGGAACAGGGGGCAGGGCTATGGCTACACCTTC
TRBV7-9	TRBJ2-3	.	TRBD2	CASSQSGTSESRTDTQYF	TGTGCCAGCAGCCAGTCCGGGACTAGCGAGTCTCGCACAGATACGCAGTATTTT
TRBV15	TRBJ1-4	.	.	CATSRDQGSEEKLFF	TGTGCCACCAGCAGAGATCAGGGATCGGAAGAAAAACTGTTTTTT
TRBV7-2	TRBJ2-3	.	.	CASSLVGPPTDTQYF	TGTGCCAGCAGCTTAGTAGGGCCACCCACAGATACGCAGTATTTT
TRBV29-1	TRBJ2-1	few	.	CSVEVANQGTNEQFF	TGCAGCGTTGAAGTCGCAAACCAAGGGACCAATGAGCAGTTCTTC
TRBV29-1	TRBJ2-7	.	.	CSVGPQQGPGQYF	TGCAGCGTTGGGCCCCAGCAGGGTCCGGGGCAGTACTTC